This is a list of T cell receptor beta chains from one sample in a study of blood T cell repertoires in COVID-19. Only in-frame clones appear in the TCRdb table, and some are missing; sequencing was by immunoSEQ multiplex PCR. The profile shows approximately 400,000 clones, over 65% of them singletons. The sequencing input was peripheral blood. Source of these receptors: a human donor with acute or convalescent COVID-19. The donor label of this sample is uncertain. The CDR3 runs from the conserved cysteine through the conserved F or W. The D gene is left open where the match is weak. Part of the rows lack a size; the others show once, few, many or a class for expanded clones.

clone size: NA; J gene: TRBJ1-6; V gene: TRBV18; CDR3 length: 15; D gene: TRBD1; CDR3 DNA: TGTGCCAGCTCATCCGACAGGGTTCAGGATTCACCCCTCCACTTT; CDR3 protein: CASSSDRVQDSPLHF
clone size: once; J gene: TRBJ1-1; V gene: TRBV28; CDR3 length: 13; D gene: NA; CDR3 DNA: TGTGCCAGCGGAGGGGGAGGGGGCACTGAAGCTTTCTTT; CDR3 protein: CASGGGGGTEAFF
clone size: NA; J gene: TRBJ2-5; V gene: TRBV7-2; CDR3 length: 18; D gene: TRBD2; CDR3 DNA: TGTGCCAGCAGCTTGTGGGGTCAACTAGCGGCCCGGGGGGAGACCCAGTACTTC; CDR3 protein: CASSLWGQLAARGETQYF
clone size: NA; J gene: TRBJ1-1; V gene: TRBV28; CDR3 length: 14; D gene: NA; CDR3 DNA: TGTGCCAGCAGTTCCCCTGGAGGGTTCACTGAAGCTTTCTTT; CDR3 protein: CASSSPGGFTEAFF
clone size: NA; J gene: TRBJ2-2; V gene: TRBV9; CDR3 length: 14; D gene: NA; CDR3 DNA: TGTGCCAGCCAGGGTATAACGAACACCGGGGAGCTGTTTTTT; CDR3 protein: CASQGITNTGELFF
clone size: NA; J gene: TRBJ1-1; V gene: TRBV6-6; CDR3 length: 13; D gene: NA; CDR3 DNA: TGTGCCAGCAGTTACTCGCCCACGGGGGAAGCTTTCTTT; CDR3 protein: CASSYSPTGEAFF
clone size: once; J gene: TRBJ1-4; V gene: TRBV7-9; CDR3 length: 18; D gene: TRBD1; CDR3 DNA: TGTGCCAGCAGCTCCAGCCGGGACAGGGTAGGGAACAGTGAAAAACTGTTTTTT; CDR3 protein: CASSSSRDRVGNSEKLFF
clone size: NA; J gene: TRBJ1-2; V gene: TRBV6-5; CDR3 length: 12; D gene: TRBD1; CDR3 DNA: TGTGCCAGCAGTCGGACAGGGCAGGGCTACACCTTC; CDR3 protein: CASSRTGQGYTF
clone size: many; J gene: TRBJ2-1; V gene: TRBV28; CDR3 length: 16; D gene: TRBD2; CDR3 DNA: TGTGCCAGCAGTACAAAGCGGGGGGGCCAATACAATGAGCAGTTCTTC; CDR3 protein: CASSTKRGGQYNEQFF
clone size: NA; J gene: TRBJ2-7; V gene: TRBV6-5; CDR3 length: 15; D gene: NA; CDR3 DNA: TGTGCCAGCAGTTACTCGGAGTCTGCCACTAGAGAGCAGTACTTC; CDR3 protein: CASSYSESATREQYF
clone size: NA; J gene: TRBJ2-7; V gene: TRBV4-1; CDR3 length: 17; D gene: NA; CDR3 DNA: TGCGCCAGCAGCCAAGATCACGAGACAGTACTATCCTACGAGCAGTACTTC; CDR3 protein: CASSQDHETVLSYEQYF
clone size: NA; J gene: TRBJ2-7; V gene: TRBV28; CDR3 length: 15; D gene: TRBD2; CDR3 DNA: TGTGCCAGCAGTTTCTCTTTAGCGGGGTCCTACGAGCAGTACTTC; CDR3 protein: CASSFSLAGSYEQYF
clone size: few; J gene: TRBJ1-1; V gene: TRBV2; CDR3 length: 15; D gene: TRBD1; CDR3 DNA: TGTGCCAGCAGTGAACAACTGACAGGGCGGGTTGAAGCTTTCTTT; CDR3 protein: CASSEQLTGRVEAFF
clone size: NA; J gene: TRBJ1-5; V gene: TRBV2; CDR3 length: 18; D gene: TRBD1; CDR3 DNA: TGTGCCAGCAGTGGTTCTCCGGGACAGGGGGGTAGCAATCAGCCCCAGCATTTT; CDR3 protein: CASSGSPGQGGSNQPQHF
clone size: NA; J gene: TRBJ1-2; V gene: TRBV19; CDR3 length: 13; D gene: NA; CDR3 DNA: TGTGCCAGTAGTATCGCAGGGAATCCTGGATACACCTTC; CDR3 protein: CASSIAGNPGYTF
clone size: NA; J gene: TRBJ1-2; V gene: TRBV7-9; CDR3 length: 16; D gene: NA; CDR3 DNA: TGTGCCAGCAGCTTATCAGGACAGACAGGCAGCTATGGCTACACCTTC; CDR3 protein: CASSLSGQTGSYGYTF
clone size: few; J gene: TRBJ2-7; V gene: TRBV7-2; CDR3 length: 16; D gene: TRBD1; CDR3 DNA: TGTGCCAGCAGCCTAGGATTGGGACAGGGGGGGCTCGAGCAGTACTTC; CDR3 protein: CASSLGLGQGGLEQYF
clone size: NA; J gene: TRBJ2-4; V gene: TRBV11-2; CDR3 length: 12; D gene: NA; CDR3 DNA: TGTGCCAGCAGCTTAAATGGAGACATTCAGTACTTC; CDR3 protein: CASSLNGDIQYF